One and the same sample provided the 19 T cell receptor beta chains below, sequenced in a study of cytomegalovirus exposure and HLA in healthy donors (dated by TCRdb to about 2017). To prepare the library, the immunoSEQ multiplex PCR assay was applied. For the multiplex PCR, a mixture combining 60 forward primers for TCR Vbeta segments and 13 reverse primers for TCR Jbeta segments was used. TCRdb stores this immuneACCESS table with in-frame sequences only. Part of the clones is absent; in the studies checked, under half of the shortfall reflects unresolved V genes, and no reason is known for the rest. The sample table contains more than 110,000 clones; only one count was recorded for 60% to 80% of them. The ten largest account for approximately 4.9% of the sample. Input material: PBMCs. These receptors all come from a woman aged 45 to 65 in good health and CMV-seronegative.

The chain has TRBV4-3 and TRBJ2-3; a possible D gene is TRBD1 (6 bases). Per the germline V gene, CDR1 is LGHNA and CDR2 is YSLEER. V lost 0 bases and J lost 6, with 16 bases in between. This CDR3 is 16 amino acids long. The CDR3 loop is CASSQEVDSRVDTQYF. Written as DNA, the CDR3 is TGCGCCAGCAGCCAAGAGGTGGACAGCCGGGTGGATACGCAGTATTTT.

The rearrangement links TRBV9 to TRBJ2-2; 9 bases are shared with TRBD2. CDR1 SGDLS and CDR2 YYNGEE come from the germline V gene. V dropped 0 bases and J dropped 6; count of bases not matched to a gene: 6. This CDR3 has 16 residues. The CDR3 DNA sequence: TGTGCCAGCAGCGTAGGGGGCGGGGGGGCCCCCGGGGAGCTGTTTTTT. Protein: CASSVGGGGAPGELFF. Complete variable domain (other parts from reference TRBV9 and TRBJ2-2): DSGVTQTPKHLITATGQRVTLRCSPRSGDLSVYWYQQSLDQGLQFLIQYYNGEERAKGNILERFSAQQFPDLHSELNLSSLELGDSALYFCASSVGGGGAPGELFFGEGSRLTVL.

This clone was detected only once. The rearrangement uses TRBV6-1 and TRBJ2-6; D is possibly TRBD1 (5 bases). The V gene's germline CDR1 is MNHNS and CDR2 SASEGT. The CDR3 is 15 residues long. Trimming shortened V by 3 bases and J by 0 bases, and 6 bases separated the two germline ends. CDR3 sequence reads: CASSEGPSGANVLTF. The CDR3 DNA follows: TGTGCCAGCAGTGAGGGGCCCTCTGGGGCCAACGTCCTGACTTTC.

V gene TRBV18 combines with J gene TRBJ2-1; 8 bases match TRBD2. Germline V gives CDR1 KGHSH, CDR2 LQKENI. This CDR3 region has 15 residues. With 3 bases clipped from V and 1 base from J, the junction kept 2 bases outside the gene matches. The CDR3 DNA follows: TGTGCCAGCTCACCGACGGGGGGGTCCTACAATGAGCAGTTCTTC. This codes for CASSPTGGSYNEQFF. The whole variable domain, remainder taken from reference TRBV18 and TRBJ2-1, is NAGVMQNPRHLVRRRGQEARLRCSPMKGHSHVYWYRQLPEEGLKFMVYLQKENIIDESGMPKERFSAEFPKEGPSILRIQQVVRGDSAAYFCASSPTGGSYNEQFFGPGTRLTVL.

This sequence joins TRBV7-9 and TRBJ2-2; D not resolved. CDR1 is SEHNR, CDR2 FQNEAQ, per germline (reference sequence). The CDR3 runs to 12 residues. V lost 6 bases to trimming and J lost 3 bases, with 5 bases between them. CDR3 residues: CASSPYTGELFF. The CDR3 coding sequence is TGTGCCAGCAGTCCATACACCGGGGAGCTGTTTTTT.

There are a few counts of this clone. The V gene is TRBV5-1, the J gene TRBJ1-1, with 7 bases matching TRBD1. J gave up 2 bases and V 1 base, and 8 bases lay outside the gene matches. The length of the CDR3 is 16 residues. CDR1 is SGHRS, CDR2 YFSETQ, per germline. The CDR3 bases are TGCGCCAGCAGCTTGTCCCAAACAGGGGCTAACACTGAAGCTTTCTTT. As protein: CASSLSQTGANTEAFF.

J is TRBJ2-3 and V is TRBV5-4, with 7 bases fitting TRBD2. The CDR3 spans 17 residues. Losses at the gene ends were 4 bases for V and 0 bases for J; bases not matched to a gene: 11. Germline CDR1 and CDR2: SGHNT and YYREEE (reference sequence). The chain's CDR3 is CASSPRFAGVSTDTQYF. The CDR3 DNA is TGTGCCAGCAGCCCCCGTTTCGCGGGGGTAAGCACAGATACGCAGTATTTT.

The CDR3: CASSLGTGQETQYF. The CDR3 coding sequence is TGTGCCAGCAGTTTAGGGACAGGGCAAGAGACCCAGTACTTC. The rearrangement uses TRBV27 and TRBJ2-5; 9 nucleotides agree with TRBD1. The CDR3 sequence is 14 residues long. CDR1 and CDR2 (germline): MNHEY, SMNVEV (reference sequence). V trimming: 2 bases; J trimming: 2 bases; junction bases outside the gene matches: 0.

This clone was counted a few times. The chain employs TRBV5-1 and TRBJ1-1; TRBD1 might be the D (6 bases). The CDR3 extends over 16 amino acids. Germline V gene data show CDR1 as SGHRS and CDR2 as YFSETQ. With 0 bases removed from V and 4 bases from J, the gap between germline ends came to 16 bases. The CDR3 DNA is TGCGCCAGCAGCTTGGCCGGGGGAGGGGGTGGCACTGAAGCTTTCTTT. Translated, it gives CASSLAGGGGGTEAFF.

This clone was seen more than once but under ten times. The CDR3 region is CASSLAGHLGQPQHF. The DNA of the CDR3 is TGTGCCAGCAGCTTAGCGGGACATCTGGGTCAGCCCCAGCATTTT. The J gene is TRBJ1-5, the V gene TRBV7-2; TRBD1 is a possible D gene (6 bases). The V end lost 0 bases, the J end lost 6 bases, and 12 bases lay between the germline ends. Germline V gives CDR1 SGHTA, CDR2 FQGNSA. The CDR3 consists of 15 residues. Full variable domain (rest looked up from reference TRBV7-2 and TRBJ1-5): GAGVSQSPSNKVTEKGKDVELRCDPISGHTALYWYRQSLGQGLEFLIYFQGNSAPDKSGLPSDRFSAERTGGSVSTLTIQRTQQEDSAVYLCASSLAGHLGQPQHFGDGTRLSIL.

The genes are TRBV5-1 and TRBJ2-2; 8 bases are a match to TRBD2. V lost 2 bases and J lost 0; bases outside the gene matches: 6. Germline values: CDR1 SGHRS, CDR2 YFSETQ. This CDR3 comprises 17 residues. CDR3 bases: TGCGCCAGCAGCTTAACCCCGGGGGGGCCGAACACCGGGGAGCTGTTTTTT. Protein: CASSLTPGGPNTGELFF.

This chain connects TRBV28 to TRBJ1-4; D not certain. V was cut by 6 bases and J by 8 bases, with 16 bases left in between. CDR1 is MDHEN and CDR2 is SYDVKM in the germline V gene. The CDR3 is made up of 14 amino acids. The CDR3 DNA reads TGTGCCAGCAGACCGGCCTCACCGGGGGAAAAACTGTTTTTT. Encoded protein: CASRPASPGEKLFF.

The genes are TRBV19 and TRBJ1-5, with D unclear. The CDR3 runs to 15 residues. Trimming removed 7 bases at V and 0 bases at J, with 13 bases between. Germline loops: CDR1 LNHDA, CDR2 SQIVND (reference sequence). The CDR3 loop is CASINWEDSNQPQHF. CDR3 in DNA: TGTGCCAGTATCAATTGGGAGGATAGCAATCAGCCCCAGCATTTT.

The rearrangement joins TRBV5-4 to TRBJ2-3; 9 positions match TRBD2. CDR1 SGHNT and CDR2 YYREEE come from the germline V gene (reference sequence). V lost 9 bases and J lost 3; bases outside the gene matches: 8. This CDR3 contains 14 residues. This CDR3 is CATTGGGGTDTQYF. DNA of the CDR3: TGTGCCACCACGGGCGGGGGGGGGACAGATACGCAGTATTTT.

The chain recombines TRBV5-4 with TRBJ2-1, with TRBD2 matching over 8 bases. The CDR3 loop spans 15 amino acids. Trimming cost V 0 bases and J 4 bases; bases outside gene matches: 3. CDR1 is SGHNT, CDR2 YYREEE, per germline (reference sequence). CDR3 bases: TGTGCCAGCAGCTTGGATAGCGGGGTTTACAATGAGCAGTTCTTC. Protein sequence: CASSLDSGVYNEQFF.

The table lists this clone with a count of one. The rearrangement joins TRBV4-3 to TRBJ2-7, with 9 bases aligning to TRBD1. The CDR3 covers 16 residues. The V segment lost 0 bases and the J segment 2 bases; nucleotides outside the gene matches: 5. In germline, CDR1 is LGHNA, CDR2 YSLEER. CDR3 nucleotides: TGCGCCAGCAGCCAAGATGGGGGACAGGGAGCCTACGAGCAGTACTTC. It codes for CASSQDGGQGAYEQYF.

The rearrangement uses TRBV30 and TRBJ1-1, with no clear D. Trimming cost V 4 bases and J 6 bases, with 15 bases left between them. Germline V gene sequence: CDR1 GTSNPN, CDR2 SVGIG (reference sequence). This CDR3 contains 13 residues. The CDR3 reads CAWNPRVPPEAFF. Written as DNA, the CDR3 is TGTGCCTGGAATCCGAGGGTCCCGCCTGAAGCTTTCTTT.

This CDR3 is CASSVGLVSSTYEQYF. CDR3 DNA sequence: TGCGCCAGCAGCGTCGGACTAGTTTCGTCCACCTACGAGCAGTACTTC. The V and J genes are TRBV5-1 and TRBJ2-5, with TRBD2 matching 7 bases. The J call may be mistaken, given a closer DNA end match to TRBJ2-7. Germline assignment: CDR1 SGHRS and CDR2 YFSETQ. The length of the CDR3 is 16 residues.

In this sample, this clone turned up a few times. The rearrangement links TRBV27 to TRBJ2-7; D perhaps matches TRBD2 (5 bases). Deletions cut 0 bases from V and 6 bases from J, with 12 bases between. The CDR3 runs to 14 residues. CDR1 and CDR2 from the germline V gene are MNHEY and SMNVEV (reference sequence). CDR3 DNA sequence: TGTGCCAGCAGTTTATCGAGAGGAGAGGGCGAGCAGTACTTC. This sequence encodes CASSLSRGEGEQYF.